This passage covers 15 T cell receptor beta chains from one sample sequenced in a study of shared clonotypes between healthy human individuals. Naive CD8 cells comprised CD45RO-negative, CCR7-positively selected cells, excluding terminally differentiated effector memory CD45RA+ cells. Libraries were prepared by immunoSEQ multiplex PCR; TCRdb keeps only in-frame clonotypes and omits some of them. The sample yields about 800,000 clones, approximately 96% seen once. Sequencing input: naive CD8+ T cells sorted from blood. All receptors derive from a man aged 30-40 years in good health.

The chain combines TRBV7-2 with TRBJ2-5; D gene unclear. The V and J ends lost 0 bases and 3 bases respectively, with 8 bases between them. The CDR3 covers 14 residues. Germline assignment: CDR1 SGHTA and CDR2 FQGNSA. The CDR3 DNA reads TGTGCCAGCAGCTTAGCGGTAAGGGAAGAGACCCAGTACTTC. Protein sequence: CASSLAVREETQYF. The full variable domain, in which reference TRBV7-2 and TRBJ2-5 provide the parts outside the CDR3, is GAGVSQSPSNKVTEKGKDVELRCDPISGHTALYWYRQSLGQGLEFLIYFQGNSAPDKSGLPSDRFSAERTGGSVSTLTIQRTQQEDSAVYLCASSLAVREETQYFGPGTRLLVL.

The gene calls are TRBV10-2 and TRBJ2-7; 9 bases agree with TRBD1. This CDR3 comprises 15 residues. The V segment lost 0 bases and the J segment 2 bases; nucleotides outside the gene matches: 2. CDR1 WSHSY and CDR2 SAAADI come from the germline V gene. CDR3 in DNA: TGCGCCAGCAGTGAGTCTGGGACAGGGACCTACGAGCAGTACTTC. It translates to CASSESGTGTYEQYF.

The chain links TRBV9 to TRBJ2-1; D is possibly TRBD2 (6 bases). The CDR3 covers 13 residues. Trimming stripped 4 bases from V and 7 bases from J, with 12 bases between. Germline values: CDR1 SGDLS, CDR2 YYNGEE. The CDR3 spells CASSWAGLNEQFF. Here the CDR3 DNA reads TGTGCCAGCAGCTGGGCGGGGCTGAATGAGCAGTTCTTC.

The chain links TRBV7-3 to TRBJ2-3, with D possibly matching TRBD2 (7 bases). This CDR3 comprises 17 residues. In germline, CDR1 is SGHTA, CDR2 FQGTGA. The germline V and J ends were trimmed by 5 bases and 2 bases, with 20 bases remaining between them. The CDR3 loop is CASSRPEGGGFTDTQYF. The CDR3 DNA is TGTGCCAGCAGCCGCCCTGAAGGGGGGGGGTTCACAGATACGCAGTATTTT.

V gene TRBV9 combines with J gene TRBJ2-7; D is possibly TRBD2 (6 bases). V lost 3 bases and J 1 base, leaving 20 bases between the germline ends. The CDR3 totals 17 residues. The V gene's germline CDR1 is SGDLS and CDR2 YYNGEE. CDR3 protein: CASSEEGVVTGSYEQYF. The CDR3 DNA follows: TGTGCCAGCAGCGAGGAGGGAGTCGTTACAGGATCCTACGAGCAGTACTTC.

The chain recombines TRBV11-2 with TRBJ2-1, with 7 nucleotides matching TRBD2. Looked up from germline, CDR1 is SGHAT and CDR2 is FQNNGV. V was pared by 1 base and J by 5 bases, with 2 bases of the junction left unmatched. The CDR3 sequence is 14 residues long. The CDR3 nucleotides are TGTGCCAGCAGCTTAGGACTAGCCAACAATGAGCAGTTCTTC. It yields the protein CASSLGLANNEQFF.

V is TRBV7-9 and J is TRBJ2-5; a possible D gene is TRBD2 (6 bases). Trimming stripped 1 base from V and 6 bases from J, with 9 bases between. In germline, CDR1 is SEHNR, CDR2 FQNEAQ (reference sequence). This CDR3 is built from 13 residues. CDR3 DNA: TGTGCCAGCAGCTTAGAGGCGGGACAGACCCAGTACTTC. It yields the protein CASSLEAGQTQYF.

The chain employs TRBV4-1 and TRBJ2-1; 12 nucleotides match TRBD2. Germline V gene lookup returns CDR1 MGHRA and CDR2 YSYEKL. J lost 8 bases, V lost 3 bases, and 5 bases had no gene match. There are 15 residues in the CDR3. The CDR3 region is CASSHTGTSGYEQFF. CDR3 sequence (DNA): TGCGCCAGCAGCCATACCGGGACTAGCGGGTATGAGCAGTTCTTC.

The chain has TRBV7-9 and TRBJ2-1; TRBD2 aligns across 7 bases. The V gene's germline CDR1 is SEHNR and CDR2 FQNEAQ (reference sequence). The trim removed 7 bases at V and 9 bases at J, leaving 18 bases unmatched. The CDR3 has 16 residues. CDR3 DNA sequence: TGTGCCAGCATCCACCCCGGGCTAGCGGATAACCTTGAGCAGTTCTTC. The encoded protein is CASIHPGLADNLEQFF. Looking up the rest from reference TRBV7-9 and TRBJ2-1 gives the full variable domain: DTGVSQNPRHKITKRGQNVTFRCDPISEHNRLYWYRQTLGQGPEFLTYFQNEAQLEKSRLLSDRFSAERPKGSFSTLEIQRTEQGDSAMYLCASIHPGLADNLEQFFGPGTRLTVL.

The V and J genes are TRBV7-2 and TRBJ2-1; no reliable D call. There are 13 residues in the CDR3. Germline V gene lookup returns CDR1 SGHTA and CDR2 FQGNSA. Trimming took off 5 bases at V and 6 bases at J, with 11 bases between the two ends. In DNA form, the CDR3 reads TGTGCCAGCAGCGCCCTCAGTAGCAATGAGCAGTTCTTC. This codes for CASSALSSNEQFF.

V gene TRBV4-1 combines with J gene TRBJ1-5, with no clear D. The V and J ends lost 3 bases and 4 bases respectively, with 10 bases between them. The length of the CDR3 is 14 residues. The V gene's germline CDR1 is MGHRA and CDR2 YSYEKL. CDR3 nucleotide sequence: TGCGCCAGCAGCCATCATATGGCAAATCAGCCCCAGCATTTT. Translation gives CASSHHMANQPQHF.

This clone was seen once. V is TRBV2 and J is TRBJ2-7; 9 bases map to TRBD1. Germline V gives CDR1 SNHLY, CDR2 FYNNEI. This CDR3 has 14 residues. J gave up 4 bases and V 2 bases, and 3 bases lay outside the gene matches. The CDR3 spells CASSETGGAYEQYF. CDR3 in DNA: TGTGCCAGCAGTGAAACAGGGGGCGCTTACGAGCAGTACTTC.

The genes are TRBV6-6 and TRBJ2-5, with TRBD1 identical over 9 bases. The CDR3 is 15 amino acids. The V gene's germline CDR1 is MNHNY and CDR2 SVGAGI (reference sequence). V gave up 4 bases and J gave up 5 bases; unmatched junction bases: 8. The CDR3 protein is CASSSGTGNVETQYF. The CDR3 DNA follows: TGTGCCAGCAGTTCCGGGACAGGGAATGTGGAGACCCAGTACTTC.

This clone was detected only once. This rearrangement joins TRBV7-6 to TRBJ1-4; D not certain. The CDR3 has 14 residues. Germline V gives CDR1 SGHVS, CDR2 FNYEAQ. Trimming took 1 base from V and 8 from J, leaving 11 bases between them. The CDR3, as DNA: TGTGCCAGCAGCTTAGAAGCGACGGGAGAAAAACTGTTTTTT. This sequence encodes CASSLEATGEKLFF. The entire variable domain, with the rest obtained from reference TRBV7-6 and TRBJ1-4, is as follows: GAGVSQSPRYKVTKRGQDVALRCDPISGHVSLYWYRQALGQGPEFLTYFNYEAQQDKSGLPNDRFSAERPEGSISTLTIQRTEQRDSAMYRCASSLEATGEKLFFGSGTQLSVL.

The chain has TRBV27 and TRBJ2-3; D is possibly TRBD2 (5 bases). The CDR3 has 16 residues. Between the trimmed V and J ends, which lost 2 bases and 2 bases, there was a span of 14 bases. Germline V gene data show CDR1 as MNHEY and CDR2 as SMNVEV (reference sequence). This CDR3 is CASSLELASSTDTQYF. In DNA, the CDR3 is TGTGCCAGCAGTTTAGAGCTAGCCAGTTCCACAGATACGCAGTATTTT.